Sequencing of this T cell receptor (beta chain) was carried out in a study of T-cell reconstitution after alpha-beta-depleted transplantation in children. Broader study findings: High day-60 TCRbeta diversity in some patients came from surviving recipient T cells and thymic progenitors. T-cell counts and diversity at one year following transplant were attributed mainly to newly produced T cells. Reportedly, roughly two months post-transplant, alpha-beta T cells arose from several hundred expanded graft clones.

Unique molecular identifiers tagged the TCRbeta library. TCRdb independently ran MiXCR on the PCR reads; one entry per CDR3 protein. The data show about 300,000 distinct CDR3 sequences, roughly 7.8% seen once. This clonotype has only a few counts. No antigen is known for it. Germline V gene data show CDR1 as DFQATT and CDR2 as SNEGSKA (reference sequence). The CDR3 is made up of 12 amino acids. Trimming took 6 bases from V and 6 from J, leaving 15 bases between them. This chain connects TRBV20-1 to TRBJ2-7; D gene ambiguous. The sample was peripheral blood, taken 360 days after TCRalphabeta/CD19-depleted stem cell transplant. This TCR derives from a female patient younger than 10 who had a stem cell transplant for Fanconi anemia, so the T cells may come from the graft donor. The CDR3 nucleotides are TGCAGTGCCCAAAGCGCGCAGCGCGAGCAGTACTTC. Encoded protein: CSAQSAQREQYF.